The 23 T cell receptor beta chains in this list originate from one sample, sequenced in a study of monozygotic twins with inflammatory bowel disease. TCRdb reprocessed the 5' RACE reads, keeping one entry per CDR3 protein, no DNA. Its table records fewer than 350,000 distinct CDR3 sequences. The sequenced sample consisted of blood. Source of these receptors: a human donor with ulcerative colitis or Crohn's disease, or a healthy co-twin of an affected twin (not recorded which).

The V gene is TRBV27, the J gene TRBJ2-1; the D call of TRBD2 rests on TCRdb alone, since no DNA is present to check it. CDR1 and CDR2 (germline): MNHEY, SMNVEV (reference sequence). The CDR3 is 16 amino acids. The CDR3 reads CASSSRAGVAYNEQFF.

The rearrangement links TRBV5-6 to TRBJ2-7; lacking DNA, the TRBD1 call made by TCRdb goes unchecked. The CDR3 length is 14 residues. Germline CDR1 is SGHDT and CDR2 is YYEEEE. The CDR3 loop is CASSWSGTGYEQYF.

The chain joins TRBV10-3 to TRBJ2-3; TCRdb lists TRBD2, though no DNA is available to test this call. The CDR3 covers 14 residues. CDR1 and CDR2 (germline): ENHRY, SYGVKD. CDR3 sequence: CAISGLGGSDTQYF.

The chain couples TRBV10-3 to TRBJ2-7; TCRdb lists TRBD2, though no DNA is available to test this call. Germline V CDR1 and CDR2: ENHRY, SYGVKD. The length of the CDR3 is 14 residues. CDR3 in amino acids: CAINPGLAGGEQYF.

The J gene is TRBJ2-5, the V gene TRBV5-1; no DNA is available, so the TRBD1 call from TCRdb remains unchecked. Germline CDR1 and CDR2: SGHRS and YFSETQ. The length of the CDR3 is 16 residues. The CDR3 loop reads CASSWTGVLSQETQYF.

V gene TRBV27 combines with J gene TRBJ1-6. CDR3 length: 18 amino acids. CDR1 is MNHEY, CDR2 SMNVEV, per germline (reference sequence). CDR3 amino acids: CASSLRAVFGPQNSPLHF.

The chain joins TRBV28 to TRBJ2-7; TCRdb designates TRBD1, a call that cannot be tested without DNA. Looked up from germline, CDR1 is MDHEN and CDR2 is SYDVKM. The CDR3 has 16 residues. CDR3: CASSFKDRGGTYEQYF.

The J gene is TRBJ2-2, the V gene TRBV5-4. The CDR3 spans 15 residues. Germline V gene data show CDR1 as SGHNT and CDR2 as YYREEE (reference sequence). CDR3 loop: CASSSFKLNTGELFF.

The chain has TRBV4-3 and TRBJ1-2; TCRdb calls TRBD1, which cannot be checked without DNA. CDR1 is LGHNA, CDR2 YSLEER, per germline. CDR3 size: 16 residues. Here the CDR3 reads CASSQGLAGGSNGYTF.

The CDR3 here is CASRSADTREAFF. The genes are TRBV28 and TRBJ1-1; TCRdb calls TRBD1, which cannot be checked without DNA. The CDR3 totals 13 residues. Germline assignment: CDR1 MDHEN and CDR2 SYDVKM.

The chain uses TRBV7-2 and TRBJ2-1; TCRdb reports TRBD2, a call that lacks DNA to check it against. Germline lookup yields CDR1 SGHTA and CDR2 FQGNSA. The CDR3 is 13 amino acids. The CDR3 region is CASSLLVLNEQFF. Combining the CDR3 with reference TRBV7-2 and TRBJ2-1 gives the whole variable domain GAGVSQSPSNKVTEKGKDVELRCDPISGHTALYWYRQSLGQGLEFLIYFQGNSAPDKSGLPSDRFSAERTGGSVSTLTIQRTQQEDSAVYLCASSLLVLNEQFFGPGTRLTVL.

This rearrangement joins TRBV28 to TRBJ1-4; without DNA, the TCRdb call of TRBD1 cannot be checked. Germline lookup yields CDR1 MDHEN and CDR2 SYDVKM. The CDR3 is made up of 17 amino acids. The CDR3 is CASRSLPGKATNEKLFF.

The rearrangement uses TRBV20-1 and TRBJ2-3; TCRdb gives TRBD2 as the D gene, but with no DNA this cannot be confirmed. Germline CDR1 is DFQATT and CDR2 is SNEGSKA (reference sequence). CDR3 length equals 13 residues. CDR3 region: CSEGTLGTDTQYF.

The chain links TRBV5-1 to TRBJ2-1; TCRdb's D call, TRBD2, is unchecked because there is no DNA. Looked up from germline, CDR1 is SGHRS and CDR2 is YFSETQ. The CDR3 has 15 amino acids. The CDR3 protein is CASKRLAGEGHEQFF.

The chain links TRBV25-1 to TRBJ2-7; the TRBD1 assignment by TCRdb is unverifiable without DNA. The CDR3 extends over 15 amino acids. Germline lookup yields CDR1 MGHDK and CDR2 SYGVNS. The CDR3 sequence is CASSDSGGLTYEQYF.

The chain couples TRBV7-2 to TRBJ1-1; TCRdb lists TRBD1, though no DNA is available to test this call. The CDR3 has 16 amino acids. Germline values: CDR1 SGHTA, CDR2 FQGNSA. CDR3 sequence: CASSLDSGQWNTEAFF.

The chain is built from TRBV28 and TRBJ2-2; there is no DNA to check the TCRdb D call of TRBD1. The germline V gene has CDR1 MDHEN and CDR2 SYDVKM. This CDR3 spans 14 amino acids. The CDR3 spells CASSRDRWTGELFF.

This chain links TRBV5-5 with TRBJ2-7. The CDR3 has 14 amino acids. Germline lookup yields CDR1 SGHKS and CDR2 YYEKEE (reference sequence). This chain's CDR3 is CASSLGHRTYEQYF.

The chain couples TRBV5-1 to TRBJ2-1; the TCRdb D gene call, TRBD2, has no DNA to confirm it. The CDR3 covers 16 residues. Germline lookup yields CDR1 SGHRS and CDR2 YFSETQ. CDR3 sequence reads: CASSFSSGGTYNEQFF. The full variable domain, with the rest looked up from reference TRBV5-1 and TRBJ2-1, is KAGVTQTPRYLIKTRGQQVTLSCSPISGHRSVSWYQQTPGQGLQFLFEYFSETQRNKGNFPGRFSGRQFSNSRSEMNVSTLELGDSALYLCASSFSSGGTYNEQFFGPGTRLTVL.

This chain connects TRBV7-2 to TRBJ1-6; TCRdb lists TRBD1, though no DNA is available to test this call. The CDR3 extends over 17 amino acids. The germline V gene has CDR1 SGHTA and CDR2 FQGNSA. Here the CDR3 reads CASSKNRDSRVNSPLHF.

The chain is built from TRBV5-1 and TRBJ2-2; TCRdb reports TRBD1, a call that lacks DNA to check it against. Germline values: CDR1 SGHRS, CDR2 YFSETQ. The CDR3 is made up of 17 amino acids. The CDR3 is CASKPPGGGNVPGELFF.

The chain links TRBV6-2 or TRBV6-3 to TRBJ1-1. Looked up from germline, CDR1 is MNHEY and CDR2 is SVGEGT. This CDR3 spans 11 amino acids. CDR3 in amino acids: CASVLGTKAFF.

This chain links TRBV20-1 with TRBJ2-1; with no DNA, the TCRdb D assignment of TRBD2 cannot be verified. The germline gives CDR1 DFQATT, CDR2 SNEGSKA (reference sequence). The CDR3 has 14 amino acids. The CDR3 region is CSATMVAGVDEQFF.